This T cell receptor (beta chain) is from a study of vaccination effects on CD4 cells after COVID-19. Notes on the study in general: The study, lacking early post-infection timepoints, had few convalescent patients. Long after vaccination, the clones induced by infection and by vaccine shrank markedly in size.

Expansion with viral peptide pools was applied to antigen-specific CD4+ T cells by the ViraFEST assay prior to sequencing. Following 10 days of culture, CD4+ T cells were isolated. Neither prior SARS-CoV-2 infection nor positive nucleocapsid antibodies were present in the vaccine recipients. Each culture had half its medium swapped for IL-2 medium on days 3 and 7. The assay was immunoSEQ multiplex PCR, and TCRdb's table has in-frame clones only and misses some. Of tens of thousands of clones in the sample, 81% were seen once. The V end was cut by 4 bases, the J end by 0 bases, with 12 bases between. The CDR3 sequence is 15 residues long. Per germline, CDR1 SGHRS and CDR2 YFSETQ. On this clone: Its antigen is undetermined.

The TCR was taken from a human donor who received a COVID-19 vaccine. The source was CD4+ T cells from PBMCs cultured with HCoV-229E spike peptides, collected before COVID-19 vaccination. The rearrangement links TRBV5-1 to TRBJ2-3; D could derive from TRBD1 or TRBD2 (5 bases each). CDR3 loop: CASSQRGQSTDTQYF. The DNA of the CDR3 is TGCGCCAGCAGCCAACGGGGCCAGAGCACAGATACGCAGTATTTT. Drawing the rest from reference TRBV5-1 and TRBJ2-3, the complete variable domain is KAGVTQTPRYLIKTRGQQVTLSCSPISGHRSVSWYQQTPGQGLQFLFEYFSETQRNKGNFPGRFSGRQFSNSRSEMNVSTLELGDSALYLCASSQRGQSTDTQYFGPGTRLTVL.